The 20 T cell receptor beta chains in this list originate from one sample, sequenced in a study of T cell changes during pregnancy in multiple sclerosis. TCRdb's copy holds only in-frame clones and misses some; the assay was immunoSEQ multiplex PCR. This sample has roughly 41,000 clones; roughly 90% occur once, and the top ten carry about 7%. Sequencing was performed on CD8+ T cells from peripheral blood mononuclear cells, taken in the third trimester of pregnancy. The receptors here all came from a female donor with multiple sclerosis, enrolled in a pregnancy study.

The gene calls are TRBV30 and TRBJ2-2, with 7 positions matching TRBD2. V shed 1 base and J 5 bases; nucleotides not matched to a gene: 4. The germline V gene encodes CDR1 GTSNPN and CDR2 SVGIG (reference sequence). The CDR3 loop spans 14 amino acids. The CDR3 loop is CAWSARGETGELFF. CDR3 nucleotide sequence: TGTGCCTGGAGTGCACGGGGGGAAACCGGGGAGCTGTTTTTT.

This chain connects TRBV19 to TRBJ1-5, with TRBD1 identical over 10 bases. CDR3 length equals 18 residues. J gave up 2 bases and V 6 bases, and 13 bases lay outside the gene matches. Germline values: CDR1 LNHDA, CDR2 SQIVND (reference sequence). The CDR3 is CASRRDRGQTYGNQPQHF. The DNA of the CDR3 is TGTGCCAGTAGACGCGACAGGGGGCAGACTTACGGCAATCAGCCCCAGCATTTT.

The rearrangement joins TRBV6-5 to TRBJ2-7; D not certain. The CDR3 has 13 residues. V gave up 0 bases and J gave up 3 bases, with 6 bases separating them. The V gene's germline CDR1 is MNHEY and CDR2 SVGAGI. Here the CDR3 DNA reads TGTGCCAGCAGTTACTCAGCCAACTACGAGCAGTACTTC. It codes for CASSYSANYEQYF.

This chain links TRBV27 with TRBJ1-2, with 7 bases matching TRBD1. With V trimmed by 1 base and J by 8 bases, 4 bases remained unmatched. The CDR3 length is 13 residues. Germline loops: CDR1 MNHEY, CDR2 SMNVEV (reference sequence). CDR3 coding DNA: TGTGCCAGCAGTTTATTACAGGGGCACGGCTACACCTTC. As protein: CASSLLQGHGYTF.

This clone has only one observation. The rearrangement uses TRBV27 and TRBJ2-7; the match to TRBD2 covers 7 bases. With 6 bases clipped from V and 2 bases from J, the junction kept 13 bases outside the gene matches. The germline V gene encodes CDR1 MNHEY and CDR2 SMNVEV (reference sequence). CDR3 length: 16 amino acids. The CDR3 region is CASSPSAGQMPYEQYF. Written as DNA, the CDR3 is TGTGCCAGCAGCCCATCAGCGGGGCAGATGCCCTACGAGCAGTACTTC.

CDR3: CASSPVGQGAYEQYF. The DNA of the CDR3 is TGTGCCAGCAGTCCAGTGGGACAGGGGGCCTACGAGCAGTACTTC. This chain joins TRBV28 and TRBJ2-7, with 11 bases aligning to TRBD1. Trimming cost V 5 bases and J 2 bases; bases outside gene matches: 5. CDR1 is MDHEN and CDR2 is SYDVKM in the germline V gene. The length of the CDR3 is 15 residues.

V gene TRBV29-1 combines with J gene TRBJ2-1; 7 nucleotides line up with TRBD2. Germline CDR1 is SQVTM and CDR2 is ANQGSEA. This CDR3 has 15 amino acids. V was pared by 3 bases and J by 3 bases, with 8 bases of the junction left unmatched. CDR3 nucleotides: TGCAGCGTTGACCTTCTAGCGGAGAACTACAATGAGCAGTTCTTC. Its translation: CSVDLLAENYNEQFF.

This clone was counted a single time. The V call is TRBV7-8, the J call TRBJ2-5, with D tentatively TRBD2 (5 bases). Trimming shortened V by 2 bases and J by 2 bases, and 15 bases separated the two germline ends. Germline CDR1 and CDR2: SGHVS and FQNEAQ. This CDR3 has 16 residues. The CDR3 loop reads CASSLTREDWQETQYF. Written as DNA, the CDR3 is TGTGCCAGCAGCTTAACTCGGGAAGACTGGCAAGAGACCCAGTACTTC.

This chain links TRBV27 with TRBJ2-2, with D perhaps TRBD1 (5 bases). Germline V gene lookup returns CDR1 MNHEY and CDR2 SMNVEV (reference sequence). V was trimmed by 6 bases and J by 2 bases, leaving 7 bases between them. The length of the CDR3 is 13 residues. CDR3 residues: CASRTVNTGELFF. The CDR3 DNA reads as TGTGCCAGCAGGACAGTTAACACCGGGGAGCTGTTTTTT.

This chain connects TRBV7-6 to TRBJ2-5; 8 positions agree with TRBD1. J lost 4 bases, V lost 3 bases, and 1 base had no gene match. This CDR3 region has 13 residues. Germline CDR1 reads SGHVS; CDR2 reads FNYEAQ. The DNA of the CDR3 is TGTGCCAGCAGCTTTGACAGGGGAGAGACCCAGTACTTC. It is translated as CASSFDRGETQYF.

The V call is TRBV7-9, the J call TRBJ2-1, with 7 bases fitting TRBD1. The J segment lost 8 bases and the V segment lost 1 base, leaving 8 bases of the junction unmatched. The CDR3 loop spans 15 amino acids. Germline CDR1 is SEHNR and CDR2 is FQNEAQ (reference sequence). The CDR3: CASSLGQGEGYEQFF. The CDR3 nucleotides are TGTGCCAGCAGCTTAGGACAGGGAGAGGGATATGAGCAGTTCTTC.

J is TRBJ1-6 and V is TRBV14; the D gene is possibly TRBD1 (6 bases). V was cut by 0 bases and J by 7 bases, with 16 bases left in between. CDR3 size: 17 residues. CDR1 and CDR2 (germline): SGHDN, FVKESK. The CDR3 bases are TGTGCCAGCAGCCAAGAATCCCGGGGGGACATAAATTCACCCCTCCACTTT. Protein: CASSQESRGDINSPLHF.

The gene calls are TRBV19 and TRBJ1-5; D remains ambiguous. CDR3 size: 15 residues. The germline V and J ends were trimmed by 2 bases and 0 bases, with 8 bases remaining between them. Germline-derived CDR1 and CDR2 are LNHDA and SQIVND (reference sequence). For the CDR3, the DNA is TGTGCCAGTAGTATATTACCCTATAGCAATCAGCCCCAGCATTTT. Translating gives CASSILPYSNQPQHF.

This chain joins TRBV10-3 and TRBJ1-1; D remains ambiguous. This CDR3 contains 15 residues. Per germline, CDR1 ENHRY and CDR2 SYGVKD. Trimming pared 3 bases from V and 0 bases from J, leaving 11 bases between. The CDR3 is CAISDRGLMNTEAFF. CDR3 nucleotide sequence: TGTGCCATCAGTGATCGTGGTCTAATGAACACTGAAGCTTTCTTT.

This chain uses TRBV6-5 with TRBJ1-4; 8 bases agree with TRBD1. V lost 2 bases, J lost 8 bases, and 4 bases stayed unmatched. This CDR3 is 14 amino acids long. Germline CDR1 MNHEY, CDR2 SVGAGI. Here the CDR3 DNA reads TGTGCCAGCAGTTACATGACAGGGGACGAAAAACTGTTTTTT. It encodes CASSYMTGDEKLFF.

The chain recombines TRBV5-1 with TRBJ2-7; D is perhaps TRBD1 (6 bases). The V end was cut by 5 bases, the J end by 9 bases, with 12 bases between. The length of the CDR3 is 11 residues. In germline, CDR1 is SGHRS, CDR2 YFSETQ. DNA for the CDR3: TGCGCCAGCAGTACAGGGATAGGGCAGTACTTC. This translates into CASSTGIGQYF.

The V gene is TRBV28, the J gene TRBJ2-3; possible D gene TRBD2, 6 bases. The V gene lost 7 bases and the J gene lost 0 bases, with 17 bases spanning the gap. The CDR3 is 16 amino acids. The germline CDR1 and CDR2 sequences are MDHEN and SYDVKM. Here the CDR3 DNA reads TGTGCCAGCAAAAAAGGACTAACTGGGAGCACAGATACGCAGTATTTT. Translated: CASKKGLTGSTDTQYF.

This chain uses TRBV6-6 with TRBJ2-1, with 10 positions matching TRBD2. Looked up from germline, CDR1 is MNHNY and CDR2 is SVGAGI (reference sequence). V was clipped by 2 bases and J by 5 bases; unmatched bases: 6. CDR3 size: 16 residues. DNA for the CDR3: TGTGCCAGCAGTTACCCGGCTAGCGGGGGAAACAATGAGCAGTTCTTC. The encoded protein is CASSYPASGGNNEQFF.

As to this clone: Being one base from a much bigger clone, this may be a read error. The rearrangement links TRBV6-1 to TRBJ2-7; 7 bases are shared with TRBD2. J was trimmed by 5 bases and V by 3 bases; bases with no gene match: 10. Germline CDR1 reads MNHNS; CDR2 reads SASEGT. The CDR3 runs to 15 residues. The DNA for the CDR3 is TGTGCCAGCAGTGACTCATCTGGAGGGAGGGACGAGCAGTACTTC. It yields the protein CASSDSSGGRDEQYF.

The chain combines TRBV19 with TRBJ2-3, with 9 bases aligning to TRBD2. The CDR3 spans 13 residues. Germline V CDR1 and CDR2: LNHDA, SQIVND (reference sequence). V gave up 8 bases and J gave up 2 bases; unmatched junction bases: 2. This CDR3 reads CASLAGNTDTQYF. The CDR3, as DNA: TGTGCCAGTCTAGCGGGGAACACAGATACGCAGTATTTT.